One sample yielded the 27 T cell receptor beta chains listed below, sequenced in a study of T cell responses to AZD1222 COVID-19 vaccine. Here immunoSEQ multiplex PCR was the method, and the copy in TCRdb shows in-frame clones only, minus some. The sample holds about 100,000 clones, roughly 86% seen once. The input for sequencing was peripheral blood, taken on day 0 of AZD1222 vaccination. These receptors came from an adult in good health.

The chain uses TRBV7-8 and TRBJ1-1, with TRBD1 matching over 10 bases. This CDR3 has 14 residues. Germline loops: CDR1 SGHVS, CDR2 FQNEAQ. J gave up 4 bases and V 5 bases, and 4 bases lay outside the gene matches. The CDR3 region has the DNA TGTGCCAGCAGCCCGGGACAGGGGAGCACTGAAGCTTTCTTT. Amino acids: CASSPGQGSTEAFF.

The chain links TRBV7-2 to TRBJ2-5; 8 nucleotides align to TRBD2. Trimming removed 5 bases from V and 5 bases from J; junction bases left unmatched: 10. Looked up from germline, CDR1 is SGHTA and CDR2 is FQGNSA. This CDR3 has 15 residues. In DNA, the CDR3 is TGTGCCAGCAGCCCTTCGACGGGAGGGCGCGAGACCCAGTACTTC. It is translated as CASSPSTGGRETQYF. Full variable domain (missing parts from reference TRBV7-2 and TRBJ2-5): GAGVSQSPSNKVTEKGKDVELRCDPISGHTALYWYRQSLGQGLEFLIYFQGNSAPDKSGLPSDRFSAERTGGSVSTLTIQRTQQEDSAVYLCASSPSTGGRETQYFGPGTRLLVL.

J is TRBJ2-7 and V is TRBV19; TRBD2 matches 11 bases. Germline V gene lookup returns CDR1 LNHDA and CDR2 SQIVND (reference sequence). The CDR3 totals 14 residues. The V and J ends lost 6 bases and 2 bases, in that order; junction bases with no gene match: 3. The chain's CDR3 is CASSRSGGAYEQYF. The CDR3, as DNA: TGTGCCAGTAGCCGTAGCGGGGGGGCCTACGAGCAGTACTTC. Based on the CDR3 plus reference TRBV19 and TRBJ2-7, the full variable domain is DGGITQSPKYLFRKEGQNVTLSCEQNLNHDAMYWYRQDPGQGLRLIYYSQIVNDFQKGDIAEGYSVSREKKESFPLTVTSAQKNPTAFYLCASSRSGGAYEQYFGPGTRLTVT.

The V gene is TRBV27, the J gene TRBJ1-1; weak D call: TRBD1 (5 bases). This CDR3 spans 13 amino acids. CDR1 and CDR2 from the germline V gene are MNHEY and SMNVEV (reference sequence). Trimming cost V 2 bases and J 4 bases, with 8 bases left between them. This CDR3 is CASSLRGSTEAFF. The CDR3 coding sequence is TGTGCCAGCAGTTTAAGGGGATCCACTGAAGCTTTCTTT.

This chain joins TRBV14 and TRBJ2-5; perhaps TRBD1 as D (5 bases). The CDR3 has 13 amino acids. V was clipped by 4 bases and J by 5 bases, with 11 bases between them. The V gene's germline CDR1 is SGHDN and CDR2 FVKESK. CDR3: CASSRRVLETQYF. CDR3 DNA: TGTGCCAGCAGCCGCAGGGTATTGGAGACCCAGTACTTC.

This clone was observed once. The chain joins TRBV28 to TRBJ1-1, with 11 bases fitting TRBD1. Germline trimming cut 3 bases from V and 1 base from J; bases unmatched to any gene: 10. There are 18 residues in the CDR3. CDR1 MDHEN and CDR2 SYDVKM come from the germline V gene. The CDR3: CASSLRTRDRGTNTEAFF. The DNA for the CDR3 is TGTGCCAGCAGTTTGAGGACCAGGGACAGGGGGACGAACACTGAAGCTTTCTTT.

The rearrangement joins TRBV28 to TRBJ2-5; D might be TRBD2 (6 bases). Germline lookup yields CDR1 MDHEN and CDR2 SYDVKM. Between the trimmed V and J ends, which lost 7 bases and 6 bases, there was a span of 18 bases. The length of the CDR3 is 14 residues. The CDR3 loop is CASTPGGAIQTQYF. CDR3 sequence (DNA): TGTGCCAGCACCCCGGGCGGGGCTATACAGACCCAGTACTTC.

The rearrangement uses TRBV3-1 (or the pseudogene TRBV3-2) and TRBJ1-6; D ambiguous. This CDR3 is built from 15 residues. Germline CDR1 reads LGHDT; CDR2 reads YNNKEL (reference sequence). V gave up 3 bases and J gave up 6 bases, with 12 bases separating them. CDR3 region: CASSHGRTSNSPLHF. The CDR3 nucleotides are TGTGCCAGCAGCCACGGCCGAACGAGTAATTCACCCCTCCACTTT.

The J gene is TRBJ2-7, the V gene TRBV9; D is perhaps TRBD1 (6 bases). Trimming stripped 0 bases from V and 3 bases from J, with 10 bases between. The length of the CDR3 is 14 residues. Looked up from germline, CDR1 is SGDLS and CDR2 is YYNGEE. The CDR3: CASSVGGPDYEQYF. The DNA of the CDR3 is TGTGCCAGCAGCGTAGGGGGGCCTGACTACGAGCAGTACTTC.

The chain is built from TRBV10-3 and TRBJ1-1; TRBD1 aligns across 7 bases. Unmatched junction bases numbered 3, after V lost 5 bases and J lost 3 bases. CDR3 length: 13 residues. Germline V CDR1 and CDR2: ENHRY, SYGVKD. The CDR3 sequence: CAISLTGYTEAFF. CDR3 sequence (DNA): TGTGCCATCAGTCTGACAGGGTACACTGAAGCTTTCTTT.

The chain employs TRBV25-1 and TRBJ2-2, with D unclear. V lost 1 base to trimming and J lost 2 bases, with 8 bases between them. This CDR3 is 15 amino acids long. Germline values: CDR1 MGHDK, CDR2 SYGVNS. The CDR3 protein is CASSEWAVNTGELFF. The CDR3 DNA follows: TGTGCCAGCAGTGAATGGGCAGTCAACACCGGGGAGCTGTTTTTT.

The DNA of the CDR3 is TGTGCCAGCAGCCCCCCCCTGCGACCCAACGACTATGGCTACACCTTC. The encoded protein is CASSPPLRPNDYGYTF. This chain connects TRBV28 to TRBJ1-2, with D hard to call. Trimming pared 6 bases from V and 3 bases from J, leaving 20 bases between. The V gene's germline CDR1 is MDHEN and CDR2 SYDVKM. CDR3 length equals 16 residues.

V is TRBV6-2 or TRBV6-3 and J is TRBJ1-5; 9 bases are shared with TRBD1. Germline CDR1 MNHEY, CDR2 SVGEGT. This CDR3 has 14 residues. Unmatched junction bases numbered 3, after V lost 5 bases and J lost 4 bases. The CDR3 DNA reads TGTGCCAGCAGTAGACAGGGGGTGAATCAGCCCCAGCATTTT. Protein sequence: CASSRQGVNQPQHF.

The V and J genes are TRBV28 and TRBJ2-1, with unresolved D. CDR3 length: 14 residues. The V gene's germline CDR1 is MDHEN and CDR2 SYDVKM. The CDR3 loop reads CAINQLGSYNEQFF. For the CDR3, the DNA is TGTGCTATCAACCAACTCGGATCCTACAATGAGCAGTTCTTC.

V is TRBV5-6 and J is TRBJ2-1; 7 bases align to TRBD1. The germline gives CDR1 SGHDT, CDR2 YYEEEE. V was pared by 0 bases and J by 4 bases, with 10 bases of the junction left unmatched. CDR3 length equals 17 residues. The CDR3 here is CASSLGGTATRYNEQFF. CDR3 coding DNA: TGTGCCAGCAGCTTGGGGGGGACAGCCACGAGGTACAATGAGCAGTTCTTC.

This chain joins TRBV4-1 and TRBJ2-4; 8 positions match TRBD1. This CDR3 has 14 residues. The germline gives CDR1 MGHRA, CDR2 YSYEKL. The V gene end was trimmed by 4 bases and the J gene end by 3 bases; junction bases not matched to a gene: 2. The CDR3 DNA is TGCGCCAGCAGCCCCACAGGGGGCAAAAACATTCAGTACTTC. Translation: CASSPTGGKNIQYF.

In its sample, this clone was seen once. V is TRBV6-2 or TRBV6-3 and J is TRBJ2-1; TRBD2 agrees at 10 bases. J lost 0 bases, V lost 2 bases, and 13 bases had no gene match. Germline V CDR1 and CDR2: MNHEY, SVGEGT. The CDR3 has 20 residues. The CDR3 DNA is TGTGCCAGCAGTTACCCTGGCGTTTCGGCTAGCGGGAGCTCCTACAATGAGCAGTTCTTC. Translated, it gives CASSYPGVSASGSSYNEQFF.

The chain is built from TRBV28 and TRBJ1-4, with D possibly being TRBD1 (5 bases). V was trimmed by 4 bases and J by 5 bases, leaving 14 bases between them. CDR3 size: 15 residues. Germline-derived CDR1 and CDR2 are MDHEN and SYDVKM. This CDR3 reads CASSYPGTSNEKLFF. The CDR3 coding sequence is TGTGCCAGCAGTTACCCCGGGACGTCAAATGAAAAACTGTTTTTT.

The rearrangement links TRBV30 to TRBJ1-6; the D gene is possibly TRBD1 (5 bases). Trimming pared 6 bases from V and 0 bases from J, leaving 9 bases between. CDR3 length: 14 residues. Germline CDR1 GTSNPN, CDR2 SVGIG (reference sequence). CDR3 nucleotides: TGTGCCTGTCGGGGGATCTCCTATAATTCACCCCTCCACTTT. Its translation: CACRGISYNSPLHF.

J is TRBJ2-5 and V is TRBV3-1 (or the pseudogene TRBV3-2); D call uncertain. The CDR3 length is 13 residues. CDR1 and CDR2 (germline): LGHDT, YNNKEL (reference sequence). V was shortened by 0 bases and J by 6 bases, with 8 bases between the two germline ends. The CDR3 sequence is CASSQDPPKTQYF. The CDR3 coding sequence is TGTGCCAGCAGCCAAGACCCCCCGAAGACCCAGTACTTC.

A few counts support this clone. The chain recombines TRBV28 with TRBJ2-1, with 11 bases fitting TRBD2. This CDR3 is 15 amino acids long. Germline trimming cut 5 bases from V and 4 bases from J; bases unmatched to any gene: 4. Germline V gene sequence: CDR1 MDHEN, CDR2 SYDVKM. In DNA, the CDR3 is TGTGCCAGCAGTCTCTGGACTAGCGGGTACAATGAGCAGTTCTTC. Translating it yields CASSLWTSGYNEQFF.

The chain has TRBV2 and TRBJ2-7, with 7 bases identical to TRBD1. The germline gives CDR1 SNHLY, CDR2 FYNNEI. The CDR3 is made up of 13 amino acids. The trim removed 2 bases at V and 6 bases at J, leaving 4 bases unmatched. CDR3 DNA: TGTGCCAGCAGTGAAATGGGACAGAGCGAGCAGTACTTC. It is translated as CASSEMGQSEQYF.

CDR3 in DNA: TGTGCCAGCAGCCAAACGGGCCCTAGCTCTGGGGCCAACGTCCTGACTTTC. Protein: CASSQTGPSSGANVLTF. The J gene is TRBJ2-6, the V gene TRBV3-1 (or the pseudogene TRBV3-2); D uncertain. V was cut by 2 bases and J by 0 bases, with 11 bases left in between. The CDR3 extends over 17 amino acids. Per germline, CDR1 LGHDT and CDR2 YNNKEL (reference sequence).

This clone was observed a few times. The chain carries TRBV28 and TRBJ2-1; TRBD1 agrees at 11 bases. Trimming at V came to 5 bases and at J to 7 bases, leaving 13 bases not matched to a gene. The CDR3 runs to 17 residues. CDR1 is MDHEN and CDR2 is SYDVKM in the germline V gene. CDR3 coding DNA: TGTGCCAGCAGTCCTCGTCGGGGACAGGGGGTATTAAATGAGCAGTTCTTC. This translates into CASSPRRGQGVLNEQFF.

This clone was found a few times. The CDR3 DNA sequence: TGTGCCAGCAGCGCCAGCAGCCAAAGCGAGCAGTTCTTC. Translated, it gives CASSASSQSEQFF. The V gene is TRBV11-2, the J gene TRBJ2-1, with D uncertain. This CDR3 has 13 residues. CDR1 is SGHAT, CDR2 FQNNGV, per germline. Trimming took 5 bases from V and 10 from J, leaving 15 bases between them.

This clone was picked up a small number of times. The chain links TRBV30 to TRBJ1-5, with D hard to call. V lost 0 bases to trimming and J lost 7 bases, with 10 bases between them. The V gene's germline CDR1 is GTSNPN and CDR2 SVGIG (reference sequence). The CDR3 totals 13 residues. The CDR3 region has the DNA TGTGCCTGGAGTGTAGACTCGGGGCAGCCCCAGCATTTT. This encodes CAWSVDSGQPQHF.

V usage is TRBV7-3 and J usage is TRBJ2-3; D might be TRBD2 (5 bases). Trimming cost V 2 bases and J 2 bases, with 11 bases left between them. The germline gives CDR1 SGHTA, CDR2 FQGTGA. This CDR3 is 15 amino acids long. CDR3 protein: CASSLARTATDTQYF. For the CDR3, the DNA is TGTGCCAGCAGCTTAGCGCGGACTGCCACAGATACGCAGTATTTT.